This section outlines one T cell receptor (beta chain) sequence together with its context. Its antigen is undetermined. Healthy bone marrow donors made up the cohort. This record comes from a study of cytomegalovirus exposure and HLA in healthy donors. General study results and limits: Association of a missense DCLRE1C variant with TCR beta V- and J-gene trimming was reported in a later analysis. A later analysis found most CMV-associated TCR beta chains apparently HLA-restricted.

PCR was performed using 60 Vbeta and 13 Jbeta primers. Generated by immunoSEQ multiplex PCR, the TCRdb table keeps only in-frame clones and is missing some. The sample consists of about 68,000 clones, approximately 78% of them appearing once. Trimming pared 0 bases from V and 3 bases from J, leaving 6 bases between. The CDR3 is 13 amino acids. The germline V gene has CDR1 GTSNPN and CDR2 SVGIG (reference sequence). Sequenced sample: PBMCs. The chain joins TRBV30 to TRBJ1-5; D gene unclear. This TCR derives from a human donor in good health. CDR3 DNA sequence: TGTGCCTGGAGTGTAGAAGCCAATCAGCCCCAGCATTTT. Translated: CAWSVEANQPQHF.